One and the same sample provided the 32 T cell receptor beta chains below, sequenced in a study of T cell responses to AZD1222 COVID-19 vaccine (dated by TCRdb to the early 2020s). Library preparation used the immunoSEQ multiplex PCR assay. TCRdb took this table from immuneACCESS and kept in-frame rearrangements with V and J called. Such tables lack part of the clones; where checked against another copy, unresolved V genes explain under half of the gap, and the rest is unexplained. Recorded for this sample are 70,000 to 95,000 clones; roughly 90% of them occurred a single time. The ten largest account for 6.9% of the sample. The sample's time point label, in plain terms: about 28 days (+/-7) after the second vaccine dose. The source material was peripheral blood, sampled 28 days after the second AZD1222 dose. The receptors stem from an adult who received the AZD1222 COVID-19 vaccine.

The rearrangement links TRBV10-3 to TRBJ1-1; D is unresolved. Trimming took 3 bases from V and 0 from J, leaving 8 bases between them. Per germline, CDR1 ENHRY and CDR2 SYGVKD. CDR3 length: 14 residues. CDR3 nucleotides: TGTGCCATCAGTGACCTGGGGTTGAACACTGAAGCTTTCTTT. It is translated as CAISDLGLNTEAFF.

The chain employs TRBV13 and TRBJ2-1, with 8 bases that match TRBD2. V lost 7 bases to trimming and J lost 6 bases; unmatched junction nucleotides: 14. Germline V gives CDR1 PRHDT, CDR2 FYEKMQ (reference sequence). The CDR3 runs to 16 residues. CDR3 sequence reads: CASKVASVSGANEQFF. CDR3 nucleotide sequence: TGTGCCAGCAAGGTGGCGTCGGTTAGCGGGGCCAATGAGCAGTTCTTC. Complete variable domain (other parts from reference TRBV13 and TRBJ2-1): AAGVIQSPRHLIKEKRETATLKCYPIPRHDTVYWYQQGPGQDPQFLISFYEKMQSDKGSIPDRFSAQQFSDYHSELNMSSLELGDSALYFCASKVASVSGANEQFFGPGTRLTVL.

This sequence joins TRBV18 and TRBJ1-3; no definite D call. CDR1 is KGHSH and CDR2 is LQKENI in the germline V gene. Between the trimmed V and J ends, which lost 4 bases and 0 bases, there was a span of 7 bases. This CDR3 has 14 residues. CDR3 DNA: TGTGCCAGCTCACGCGGGAACTCTGGAAACACCATATATTTT. Its protein is CASSRGNSGNTIYF. Together with reference TRBV18 and TRBJ1-3, the CDR3 gives the full variable domain: NAGVMQNPRHLVRRRGQEARLRCSPMKGHSHVYWYRQLPEEGLKFMVYLQKENIIDESGMPKERFSAEFPKEGPSILRIQQVVRGDSAAYFCASSRGNSGNTIYFGEGSWLTVV.

This sequence joins TRBV10-2 and TRBJ1-2; 7 positions agree with TRBD1. The germline CDR1 and CDR2 sequences are WSHSY and SAAADI. The CDR3 loop spans 14 amino acids. V lost 8 bases to trimming and J lost 2 bases; unmatched junction nucleotides: 8. For the CDR3, the DNA is TGCGCCAGCCAAGAACAGGGGAGGAACTATGGCTACACCTTC. Protein: CASQEQGRNYGYTF.

J is TRBJ2-7 and V is TRBV5-4, with a weak D call TRBD1 (6 bases). Germline CDR1 and CDR2: SGHNT and YYREEE (reference sequence). The CDR3 has 14 residues. Trimming took off 4 bases at V and 4 bases at J, with 15 bases between the two ends. The CDR3 loop is CASSPAGTPYEQYF. The CDR3 nucleotides read TGTGCCAGCAGCCCGGCCGGGACACCTTACGAGCAGTACTTC.

The chain is built from TRBV19 and TRBJ2-3; tentatively, D is TRBD2 (5 bases). V shed 3 bases and J shed 5 bases, with 15 bases lying between them. From germline, CDR1 is LNHDA and CDR2 SQIVND (reference sequence). The CDR3 totals 15 residues. CDR3 nucleotides: TGTGCCAGTAGTATGGGTGGCGGAGGAGGAGATACGCAGTATTTT. Protein sequence: CASSMGGGGGDTQYF.

CDR3 in amino acids: CASSLPGGAGWAGELFF. For the CDR3, the DNA is TGTGCCAGCAGTCTCCCTGGGGGAGCGGGATGGGCCGGGGAGCTGTTTTTT. J is TRBJ2-2 and V is TRBV6-2 or TRBV6-3; 7 nucleotides align to TRBD2. Unmatched junction bases numbered 15, after V lost 5 bases and J lost 6 bases. CDR1 and CDR2 (germline): MNHEY, SVGEGT. This CDR3 has 17 amino acids.

The rearrangement uses TRBV3-1 (or the pseudogene TRBV3-2) and TRBJ1-2; D unclear. The germline V gene has CDR1 LGHDT and CDR2 YNNKEL (reference sequence). The CDR3 is 12 residues long. Trimming left V 5 bases short and J 8 bases short, with 12 bases between. The CDR3 protein is CASSISHTGYTF. In DNA form, the CDR3 reads TGTGCCAGCAGCATATCCCACACGGGCTACACCTTC.

The V call is TRBV5-8, the J call TRBJ2-2; D might be TRBD2 (6 bases). The CDR3 sequence is 14 residues long. Trimming shortened V by 1 base and J by 5 bases, and 9 bases separated the two germline ends. Germline-derived CDR1 and CDR2 are SGHTS and YDEGEE. The CDR3 DNA is TGTGCCAGCAGCTTGTGGGGGAGGACCGGGGAGCTGTTTTTT. As protein: CASSLWGRTGELFF.

This clone came up many times. The chain links TRBV9 to TRBJ2-1; 13 bases are a match to TRBD2. CDR1 is SGDLS, CDR2 YYNGEE, per germline. Trimming at V came to 0 bases and at J to 8 bases, leaving 8 bases not matched to a gene. The length of the CDR3 is 17 residues. In DNA form, the CDR3 reads TGTGCCAGCAGCGTAGCCACGGGACTAGCGGGAATGGATGAGCAGTTCTTC. Protein: CASSVATGLAGMDEQFF.

The V call is TRBV10-3, the J call TRBJ1-5, with D possibly matching TRBD1 (5 bases). Germline CDR1 reads ENHRY; CDR2 reads SYGVKD. V was shortened by 2 bases and J by 0 bases, with 20 bases between the two germline ends. The CDR3 has 19 residues. The CDR3 coding sequence is TGTGCCATCAGTGAGGAAAGAATGGGGACTGCCCATAGCAATCAGCCCCAGCATTTT. This sequence encodes CAISEERMGTAHSNQPQHF.

In the case of this clone: At the DNA level, this CDR3 is encoded by other sequences in the same sample as well. V is TRBV4-3 and J is TRBJ2-5; TRBD2 is a possible D gene (5 bases). V was trimmed by 0 bases and J by 5 bases, leaving 7 bases between them. The length of the CDR3 is 13 residues. Germline CDR1 LGHNA, CDR2 YSLEER. Here the CDR3 DNA reads TGCGCCAGCAGCCAAGATAGAGGGGAGACCCAGTACTTC. Translation gives CASSQDRGETQYF.

This clone was seen at least ten times. The J gene is TRBJ2-2, the V gene TRBV7-8; D uncertain. Trimming took 1 base from V and 4 from J, leaving 19 bases between them. This CDR3 spans 18 amino acids. The germline V gene has CDR1 SGHVS and CDR2 FQNEAQ. The CDR3 sequence: CASSLGGVGRSFTGELFF. Here the CDR3 DNA reads TGTGCCAGCAGCTTAGGCGGTGTGGGCCGCAGTTTCACCGGGGAGCTGTTTTTT.

The rearrangement links TRBV5-5 to TRBJ1-2, with 9 bases that match TRBD1. The J segment lost 8 bases and the V segment lost 3 bases, leaving 8 bases of the junction unmatched. The germline V gene encodes CDR1 SGHKS and CDR2 YYEKEE (reference sequence). CDR3 length: 14 amino acids. The CDR3 here is CASSSSGTGSGYTF. The CDR3 DNA is TGTGCCAGCAGCTCCTCCGGGACAGGGTCCGGCTACACCTTC. Full variable domain (missing parts from reference TRBV5-5 and TRBJ1-2): DAGVTQSPTHLIKTRGQQVTLRCSPISGHKSVSWYQQVLGQGPQFIFQYYEKEERGRGNFPDRFSARQFPNYSSELNVNALLLGDSALYLCASSSSGTGSGYTFGSGTRLTVV.

This rearrangement joins TRBV15 to TRBJ1-1; D is perhaps TRBD1 (5 bases). V was shortened by 0 bases and J by 4 bases, with 9 bases between the two germline ends. The CDR3 has 14 residues. From germline, CDR1 is LNHNV and CDR2 YYDKDF (reference sequence). The CDR3 region has the DNA TGTGCCACCAGCAGAGATTGGAGGGGCACTGAAGCTTTCTTT. This encodes CATSRDWRGTEAFF.

The V call is TRBV4-2, the J call TRBJ1-4; TRBD1 matches at 7 bases. Losses at the gene ends were 0 bases for V and 5 bases for J; bases not matched to a gene: 6. CDR3 length: 16 amino acids. The germline gives CDR1 LGHNA, CDR2 YNFKEQ. The CDR3 DNA follows: TGTGCCAGCAGCCAAGACAGGGACAGTCTAAATGAAAAACTGTTTTTT. It specifies CASSQDRDSLNEKLFF.

The chain's CDR3 is CASSATGSEAFF. In nucleotides, the CDR3 is TGTGCCAGCAGCGCGACAGGTTCCGAAGCTTTCTTT. V usage is TRBV7-8 and J usage is TRBJ1-1, with D perhaps matching TRBD1 (6 bases). The CDR3 is 12 residues long. Germline values: CDR1 SGHVS, CDR2 FQNEAQ. V dropped 5 bases and J dropped 8 bases, with 12 bases sitting between them.

This chain uses TRBV6-2 or TRBV6-3 with TRBJ2-5; 8 bases map to TRBD2. The junction had 4 bases not matched to a gene; V was cut back by 0 bases and J by 1 base. Looked up from germline, CDR1 is MNHEY and CDR2 is SVGEGT. The CDR3 consists of 16 residues. CDR3 region: CASSYSGTSGQETQYF. The CDR3, as DNA: TGTGCCAGCAGTTACTCGGGTACTAGCGGCCAAGAGACCCAGTACTTC.

The CDR3 sequence is CASRTAGGPVNEQFF. The CDR3 nucleotides read TGTGCCAGTAGAACAGCGGGAGGGCCTGTCAATGAGCAGTTCTTC. This chain connects TRBV19 to TRBJ2-1, with TRBD2 matching 10 bases. The CDR3 is made up of 15 amino acids. The V and J ends lost 6 bases and 6 bases, in that order; junction bases with no gene match: 8. Germline CDR1 LNHDA, CDR2 SQIVND (reference sequence).

The V gene is TRBV11-1, the J gene TRBJ1-1; D is unresolved. This CDR3 is 14 amino acids long. V lost 4 bases and J 3 bases, leaving 12 bases between the germline ends. Germline CDR1 and CDR2: SGHAT and FQDESV (reference sequence). The CDR3 sequence: CASSWAGRYTEAFF. CDR3 nucleotides: TGTGCCAGCAGCTGGGCCGGACGGTACACTGAAGCTTTCTTT.

The rearrangement joins TRBV28 to TRBJ1-2, with a tentative D call TRBD1 (5 bases). Looked up from germline, CDR1 is MDHEN and CDR2 is SYDVKM. CDR3 length: 13 amino acids. V shed 6 bases and J shed 4 bases, with 12 bases lying between them. CDR3 sequence (DNA): TGTGCCAGCAGCGAGACAGTCCCCTATGGCTACACCTTC. Translating it yields CASSETVPYGYTF.

In this sample, this clone turned up once. The chain employs TRBV18 and TRBJ2-7, with a weak D call TRBD1 (6 bases). The CDR3 length is 13 residues. V was clipped by 6 bases and J by 4 bases, with 13 bases between them. Looked up from germline, CDR1 is KGHSH and CDR2 is LQKENI. The DNA of the CDR3 is TGTGCCAGCTCCCAGGACAGTGCATACGAGCAGTACTTC. Protein sequence: CASSQDSAYEQYF.

The chain employs TRBV14 and TRBJ1-1; 7 nucleotides line up with TRBD1. V was pared by 4 bases and J by 1 base, with 0 bases of the junction left unmatched. This CDR3 has 13 residues. Germline V gene lookup returns CDR1 SGHDN and CDR2 FVKESK. The CDR3 reads CASSRQGNTEAFF. The CDR3 nucleotides are TGTGCCAGCAGCCGACAGGGGAACACTGAAGCTTTCTTT. Looking up the rest from reference TRBV14 and TRBJ1-1 gives the full variable domain: EAGVTQFPSHSVIEKGQTVTLRCDPISGHDNLYWYRRVMGKEIKFLLHFVKESKQDESGMPNNRFLAERTGGTYSTLKVQPAELEDSGVYFCASSRQGNTEAFFGQGTRLTVV.

CDR3 amino acids: CSASIIDTQYF. The CDR3 coding sequence is TGCAGTGCTAGTATAATAGATACGCAGTATTTT. V usage is TRBV20-1 and J usage is TRBJ2-3; no firm D call. Germline V gene data show CDR1 as DFQATT and CDR2 as SNEGSKA (reference sequence). V lost 3 bases and J lost 5, with 6 bases in between. This CDR3 spans 11 amino acids.

The chain recombines TRBV29-1 with TRBJ1-1; D is unclear. The CDR3 is 13 residues long. The germline V gene has CDR1 SQVTM and CDR2 ANQGSEA. The ends were cut back, 7 bases at V and 3 bases at J, with 15 bases in the middle. The CDR3 coding sequence is TGCAGCGCTAAGAGCCCTGGGGACACTGAAGCTTTCTTT. It codes for CSAKSPGDTEAFF.

The chain combines TRBV10-3 with TRBJ1-2; a weak D match, TRBD1 (5 bases). Per germline, CDR1 ENHRY and CDR2 SYGVKD. V was pared by 3 bases and J by 7 bases, with 15 bases between. The CDR3 is 14 residues long. The chain's CDR3 is CAISDPGRSIGYTF. CDR3 nucleotides: TGTGCCATCAGTGATCCGGGACGCTCAATTGGCTACACCTTC.

This clone has more than one count but fewer than ten. The chain recombines TRBV5-1 with TRBJ2-1; TRBD2 matches at 7 bases. This CDR3 has 16 amino acids. Germline trimming cut 4 bases from V and 5 bases from J; bases unmatched to any gene: 12. Germline-derived CDR1 and CDR2 are SGHRS and YFSETQ. The chain's CDR3 is CASSPGGEGKNNEQFF. DNA for the CDR3: TGCGCCAGCAGCCCTGGAGGGGAGGGTAAGAACAATGAGCAGTTCTTC.

The J gene is TRBJ1-5, the V gene TRBV7-9; D gene ambiguous. The CDR3 spans 14 residues. Germline CDR1 reads SEHNR; CDR2 reads FQNEAQ (reference sequence). V was cut by 1 base and J by 0 bases, with 4 bases left in between. The CDR3 loop is CASSLVSSNQPQHF. The CDR3 DNA is TGTGCCAGCAGCTTAGTAAGTAGCAATCAGCCCCAGCATTTT.

This clone occurred once. This chain links TRBV27 with TRBJ2-7; D ambiguous. Germline V gives CDR1 MNHEY, CDR2 SMNVEV (reference sequence). The germline V and J ends were trimmed by 2 bases and 2 bases, with 7 bases remaining between them. CDR3 length: 13 amino acids. The CDR3 DNA follows: TGTGCCAGCAGTTTAGGCAGAACCTACGAGCAGTACTTC. Translated, it gives CASSLGRTYEQYF.

The chain uses TRBV30 and TRBJ2-2, with 9 bases lining up with TRBD1. CDR1 GTSNPN and CDR2 SVGIG come from the germline V gene (reference sequence). The CDR3 runs 17 residues. V lost 6 bases and J lost 4; bases outside the gene matches: 15. CDR3 sequence reads: CACPGQGQFRLTGELFF. For the CDR3, the DNA is TGTGCCTGTCCGGGACAGGGTCAGTTTAGGCTCACCGGGGAGCTGTTTTTT.

The CDR3, as DNA: TGTGCCAGCAGCTTAGTAGGCTTCTACAATGAGCAGTTCTTC. Its translation: CASSLVGFYNEQFF. The V call is TRBV11-2, the J call TRBJ2-1; D call uncertain. The germline gives CDR1 SGHAT, CDR2 FQNNGV. The CDR3 consists of 14 residues. Trimming pared 1 base from V and 3 bases from J, leaving 7 bases between.

The chain links TRBV30 to TRBJ1-5, with D perhaps matching TRBD1 (5 bases). This CDR3 is built from 14 residues. Germline CDR1 reads GTSNPN; CDR2 reads SVGIG (reference sequence). Trimming left V 0 bases short and J 5 bases short, with 11 bases between. CDR3 in DNA: TGTGCCTGGAGTGTCGGCGTGGGGGATCAGCCCCAGCATTTT. Translated: CAWSVGVGDQPQHF.